This TCR beta chain was documented in a study of Ad26.COV2.S vaccination and SARS-CoV-2 variants. Overall study context: The authors gave Ad26.COV2.S intramuscularly, either once or twice 56 days apart.

Trimming shortened V by 0 bases and J by 9 bases, and 12 bases separated the two germline ends. The CDR3 has 15 amino acids. Germline CDR1 reads LGHNA; CDR2 reads YSLEER. On this clone itself: Its antigen is still unknown.

Notes on the study in general: Those who received the vaccine showed greater spike-specific TCR breadth than those given placebo.

Sequenced by immunoSEQ multiplex PCR; TCRdb stores in-frame clones only, minus some. The table has roughly 420,000 clones, roughly 89% seen once. The treatment was: some 20 received Ad26.COV2.S at low or high dose, single or two shots; about 5 received placebo; per-sample allocation not given. The samples were gathered on day 63 after the first injection of vaccine or placebo. This receptor was identified in a person aged 18 to 65 who received the Ad26.COV2.S COVID-19 vaccine or a placebo. Specimen: peripheral blood, collected in a trial of Ad26.COV2.S vaccine versus placebo. The gene calls are TRBV4-3 and TRBJ1-6; D may be TRBD1 (5 bases). The CDR3 loop reads CASSQDRDPGSPLHF. In DNA form, the CDR3 reads TGCGCCAGCAGCCAAGACCGGGACCCCGGTTCACCCCTCCACTTT.